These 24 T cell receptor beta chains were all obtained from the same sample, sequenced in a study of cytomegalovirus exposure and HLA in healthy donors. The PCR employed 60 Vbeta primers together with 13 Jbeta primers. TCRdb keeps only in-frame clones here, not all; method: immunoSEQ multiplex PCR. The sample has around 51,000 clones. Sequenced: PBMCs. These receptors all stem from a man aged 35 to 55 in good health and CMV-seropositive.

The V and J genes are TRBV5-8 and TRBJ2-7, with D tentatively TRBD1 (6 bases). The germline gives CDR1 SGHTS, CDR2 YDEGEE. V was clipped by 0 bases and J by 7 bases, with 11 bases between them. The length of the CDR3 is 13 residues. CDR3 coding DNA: TGTGCCAGCAGCTTGGCTGGGACACCTGAGCAGTACTTC. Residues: CASSLAGTPEQYF. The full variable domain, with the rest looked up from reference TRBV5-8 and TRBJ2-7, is EAGVTQSPTHLIKTRGQQATLRCSPISGHTSVYWYQQALGLGLQFLLWYDEGEERNRGNFPPRFSGRQFPNYSSELNVNALELEDSALYLCASSLAGTPEQYFGPGTRLTVT.

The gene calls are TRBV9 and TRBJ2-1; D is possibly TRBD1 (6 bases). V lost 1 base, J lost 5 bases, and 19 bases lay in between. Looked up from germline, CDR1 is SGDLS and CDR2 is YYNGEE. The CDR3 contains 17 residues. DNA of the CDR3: TGTGCCAGCAGCGTACCTCGCGGCAGGGACAAGGACAATGAGCAGTTCTTC. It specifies CASSVPRGRDKDNEQFF.

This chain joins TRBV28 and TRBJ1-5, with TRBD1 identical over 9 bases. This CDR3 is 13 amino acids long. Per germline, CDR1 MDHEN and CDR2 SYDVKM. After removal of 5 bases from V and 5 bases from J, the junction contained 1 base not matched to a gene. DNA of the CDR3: TGTGCCAGCAGTCGGGACAGGGATCAGCCCCAGCATTTT. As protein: CASSRDRDQPQHF.

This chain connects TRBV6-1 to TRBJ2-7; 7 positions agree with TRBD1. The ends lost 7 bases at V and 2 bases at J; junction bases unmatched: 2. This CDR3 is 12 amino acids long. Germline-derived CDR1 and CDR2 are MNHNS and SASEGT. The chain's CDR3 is CASKGQTYEQYF. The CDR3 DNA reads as TGTGCCAGCAAGGGACAGACCTACGAGCAGTACTTC.

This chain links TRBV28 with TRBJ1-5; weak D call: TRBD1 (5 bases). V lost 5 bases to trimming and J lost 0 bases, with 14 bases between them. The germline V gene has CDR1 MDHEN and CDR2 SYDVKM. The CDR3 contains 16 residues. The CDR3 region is CASSPRDSYSNQPQHF. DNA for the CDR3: TGTGCCAGCAGTCCACGAGACAGTTATAGCAATCAGCCCCAGCATTTT.

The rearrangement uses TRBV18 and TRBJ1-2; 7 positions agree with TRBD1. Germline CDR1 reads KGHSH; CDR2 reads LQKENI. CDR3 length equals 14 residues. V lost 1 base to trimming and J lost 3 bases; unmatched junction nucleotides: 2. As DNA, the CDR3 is TGTGCCAGCTCACCACTGCAGGGGGACTATGGCTACACCTTC. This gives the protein CASSPLQGDYGYTF.

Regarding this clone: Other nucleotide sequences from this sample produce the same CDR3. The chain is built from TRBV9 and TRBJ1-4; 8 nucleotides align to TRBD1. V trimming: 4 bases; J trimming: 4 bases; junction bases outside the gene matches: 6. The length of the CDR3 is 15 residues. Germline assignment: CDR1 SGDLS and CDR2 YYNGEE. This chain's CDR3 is CASSTPQGGNEKLFF. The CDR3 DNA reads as TGTGCCAGCAGCACCCCACAGGGGGGTAATGAAAAACTGTTTTTT.

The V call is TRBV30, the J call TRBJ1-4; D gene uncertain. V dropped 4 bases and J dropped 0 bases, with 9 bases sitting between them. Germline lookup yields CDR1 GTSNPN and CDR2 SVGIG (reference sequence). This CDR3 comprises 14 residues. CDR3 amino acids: CAWTGSATNEKLFF. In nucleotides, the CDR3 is TGTGCCTGGACCGGCAGCGCAACTAATGAAAAACTGTTTTTT.

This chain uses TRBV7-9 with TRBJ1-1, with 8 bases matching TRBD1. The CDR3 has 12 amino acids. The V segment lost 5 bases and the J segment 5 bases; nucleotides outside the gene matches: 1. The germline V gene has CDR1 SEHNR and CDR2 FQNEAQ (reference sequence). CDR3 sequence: CASSRTGTEAFF. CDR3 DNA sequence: TGTGCCAGCAGCCGGACAGGGACTGAAGCTTTCTTT.

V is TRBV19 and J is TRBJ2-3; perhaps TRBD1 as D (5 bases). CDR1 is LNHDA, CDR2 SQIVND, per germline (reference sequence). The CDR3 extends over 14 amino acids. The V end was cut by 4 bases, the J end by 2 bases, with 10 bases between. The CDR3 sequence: CASSKQASTDTQYF. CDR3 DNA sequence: TGTGCCAGTAGTAAACAGGCTTCCACAGATACGCAGTATTTT.

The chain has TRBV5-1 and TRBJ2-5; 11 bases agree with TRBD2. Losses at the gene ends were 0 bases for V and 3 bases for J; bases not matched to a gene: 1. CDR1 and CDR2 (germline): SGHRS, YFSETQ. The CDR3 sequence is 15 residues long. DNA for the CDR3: TGCGCCAGCAGCTTGGGACTAGCGGGGAAAGAGACCCAGTACTTC. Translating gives CASSLGLAGKETQYF.

As DNA, the CDR3 is TGTGCCAGCAGCTTCCTGACAGGGAATTCACCCCTCCACTTT. It translates to CASSFLTGNSPLHF. This chain joins TRBV5-4 and TRBJ1-6; 7 bases match TRBD1. V lost 2 bases and J lost 7; bases outside the gene matches: 3. Germline assignment: CDR1 SGHNT and CDR2 YYREEE (reference sequence). CDR3 length: 14 residues.

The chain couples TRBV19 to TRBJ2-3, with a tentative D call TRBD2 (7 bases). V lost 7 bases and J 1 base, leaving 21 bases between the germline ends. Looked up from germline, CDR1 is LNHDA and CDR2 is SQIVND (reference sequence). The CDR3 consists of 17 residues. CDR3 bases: TGTGCCAGTATTCGGGGGCCTAGCGGTGTTCGCACAGATACGCAGTATTTT. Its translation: CASIRGPSGVRTDTQYF.

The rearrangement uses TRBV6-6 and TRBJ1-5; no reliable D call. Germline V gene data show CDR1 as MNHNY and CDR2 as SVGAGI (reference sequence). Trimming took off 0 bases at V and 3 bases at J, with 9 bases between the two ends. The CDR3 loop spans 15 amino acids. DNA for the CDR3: TGTGCCAGCAGTTACTCGAGCCAGGACAATCAGCCCCAGCATTTT. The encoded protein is CASSYSSQDNQPQHF.

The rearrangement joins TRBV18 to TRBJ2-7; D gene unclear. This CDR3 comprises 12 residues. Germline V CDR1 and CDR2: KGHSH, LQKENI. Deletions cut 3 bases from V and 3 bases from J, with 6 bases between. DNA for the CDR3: TGTGCCAGCTCACCCATCTACTACGAGCAGTACTTC. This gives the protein CASSPIYYEQYF.

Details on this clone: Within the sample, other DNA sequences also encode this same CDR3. The CDR3 loop reads CASSVGGGAYEQYF. The CDR3 DNA follows: TGTGCCAGCAGCGTAGGAGGTGGGGCTTACGAGCAGTACTTC. The V call is TRBV9, the J call TRBJ2-7; a possible D gene is TRBD1 (5 bases). The germline V and J ends were trimmed by 0 bases and 4 bases, with 11 bases remaining between them. The germline V gene encodes CDR1 SGDLS and CDR2 YYNGEE. The CDR3 runs to 14 residues.

Here the CDR3 DNA reads TGTGCCAGCAGTTTAGGTGGCATCTCTGGGGCCAACGTCCTGACTTTC. Translated, it gives CASSLGGISGANVLTF. The chain uses TRBV28 and TRBJ2-6; no clear D gene. Trimming stripped 2 bases from V and 0 bases from J, with 8 bases between. CDR3 length: 16 residues. Per germline, CDR1 MDHEN and CDR2 SYDVKM.

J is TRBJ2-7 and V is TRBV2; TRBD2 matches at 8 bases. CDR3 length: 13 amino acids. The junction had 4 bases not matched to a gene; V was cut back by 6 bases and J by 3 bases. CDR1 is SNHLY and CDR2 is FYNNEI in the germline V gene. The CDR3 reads CASRREVGYEQYF. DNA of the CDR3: TGTGCCAGCAGGCGGGAGGTAGGCTACGAGCAGTACTTC.

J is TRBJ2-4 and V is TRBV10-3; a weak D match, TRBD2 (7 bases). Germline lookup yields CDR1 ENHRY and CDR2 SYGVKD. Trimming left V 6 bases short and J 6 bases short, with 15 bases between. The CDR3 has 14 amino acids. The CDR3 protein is CAISLGGAGNIQYF. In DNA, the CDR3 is TGTGCCATCAGCCTAGGGGGGGCGGGAAACATTCAGTACTTC.

The CDR3 DNA follows: TGTGCCAGCAGCTTAGAAGCACAGGCCTCCTACGAGCAGTACTTC. It translates to CASSLEAQASYEQYF. The chain uses TRBV7-6 and TRBJ2-7, with D maybe TRBD1 (5 bases). Germline CDR1 and CDR2: SGHVS and FNYEAQ. CDR3 length: 15 residues. Trimming removed 1 base at V and 0 bases at J, with 10 bases between.

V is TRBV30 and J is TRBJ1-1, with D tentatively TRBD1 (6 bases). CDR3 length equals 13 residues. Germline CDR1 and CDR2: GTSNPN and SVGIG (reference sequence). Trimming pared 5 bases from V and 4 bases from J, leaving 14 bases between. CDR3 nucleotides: TGTGCCTGGCTGACAGGATCGAGCACTGAAGCTTTCTTT. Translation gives CAWLTGSSTEAFF.

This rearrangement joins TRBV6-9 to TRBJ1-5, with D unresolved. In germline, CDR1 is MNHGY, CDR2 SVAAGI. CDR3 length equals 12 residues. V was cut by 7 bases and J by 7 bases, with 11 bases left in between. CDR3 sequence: CASIGLRQPQHF. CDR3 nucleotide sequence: TGTGCCAGCATTGGGCTAAGGCAGCCCCAGCATTTT.

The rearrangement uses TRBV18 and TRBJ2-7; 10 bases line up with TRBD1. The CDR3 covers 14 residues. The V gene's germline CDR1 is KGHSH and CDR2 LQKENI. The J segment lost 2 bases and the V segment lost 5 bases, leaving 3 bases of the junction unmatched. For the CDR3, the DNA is TGTGCCAGCTCAGCGGGACAGGGGACCTACGAGCAGTACTTC. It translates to CASSAGQGTYEQYF.

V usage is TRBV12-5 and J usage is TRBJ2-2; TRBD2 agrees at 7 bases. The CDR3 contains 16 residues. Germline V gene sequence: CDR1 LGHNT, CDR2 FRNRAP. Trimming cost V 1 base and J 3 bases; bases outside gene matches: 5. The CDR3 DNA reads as TGTGCTAGTGGTTTGGCCCCTGGGGGGGACACCGGGGAGCTGTTTTTT. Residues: CASGLAPGGDTGELFF.